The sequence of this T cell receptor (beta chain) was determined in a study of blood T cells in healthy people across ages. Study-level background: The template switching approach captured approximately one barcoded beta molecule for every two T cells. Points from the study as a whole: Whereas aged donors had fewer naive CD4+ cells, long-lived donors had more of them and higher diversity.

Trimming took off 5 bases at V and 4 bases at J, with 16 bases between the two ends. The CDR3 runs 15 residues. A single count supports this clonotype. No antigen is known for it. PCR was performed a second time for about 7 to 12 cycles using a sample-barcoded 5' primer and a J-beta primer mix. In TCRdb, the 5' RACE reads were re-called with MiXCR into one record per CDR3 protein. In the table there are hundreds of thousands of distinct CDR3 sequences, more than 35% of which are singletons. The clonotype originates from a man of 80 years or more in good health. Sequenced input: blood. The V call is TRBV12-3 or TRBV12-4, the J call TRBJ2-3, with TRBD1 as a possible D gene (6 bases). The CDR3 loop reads CASSPSSGGADTQYF. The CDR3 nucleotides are TGTGCCAGCAGTCCCTCCAGTGGGGGCGCAGATACGCAGTATTTT.